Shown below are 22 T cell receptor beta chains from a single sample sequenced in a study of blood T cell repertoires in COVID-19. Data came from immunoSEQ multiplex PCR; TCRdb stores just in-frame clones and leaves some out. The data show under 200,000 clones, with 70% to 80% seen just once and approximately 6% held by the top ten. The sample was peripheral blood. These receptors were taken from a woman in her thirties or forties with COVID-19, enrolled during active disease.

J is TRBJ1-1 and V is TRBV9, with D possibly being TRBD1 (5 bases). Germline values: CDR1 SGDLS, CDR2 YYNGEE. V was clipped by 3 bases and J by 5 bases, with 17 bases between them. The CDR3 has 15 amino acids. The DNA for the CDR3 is TGTGCCAGCAGCGAGGGGCTGGGCGTCGAGACTGAAGCTTTCTTT. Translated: CASSEGLGVETEAFF.

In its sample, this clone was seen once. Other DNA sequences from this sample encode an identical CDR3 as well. CDR3 protein: CASSVAGTGDYEQYF. CDR3 in DNA: TGTGCCAGCAGCGTAGCCGGGACAGGGGACTACGAGCAGTACTTC. The V and J genes are TRBV9 and TRBJ2-7; 10 bases agree with TRBD1. The CDR3 sequence is 15 residues long. The germline gives CDR1 SGDLS, CDR2 YYNGEE. The V gene end was trimmed by 0 bases and the J gene end by 3 bases; junction bases not matched to a gene: 3.

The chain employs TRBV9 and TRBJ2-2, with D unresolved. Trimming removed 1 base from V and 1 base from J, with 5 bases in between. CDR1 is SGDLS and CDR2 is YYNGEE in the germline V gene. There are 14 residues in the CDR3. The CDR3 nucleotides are TGTGCCAGCAGCGTAACGGGGAACACCGGGGAGCTGTTTTTT. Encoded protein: CASSVTGNTGELFF.

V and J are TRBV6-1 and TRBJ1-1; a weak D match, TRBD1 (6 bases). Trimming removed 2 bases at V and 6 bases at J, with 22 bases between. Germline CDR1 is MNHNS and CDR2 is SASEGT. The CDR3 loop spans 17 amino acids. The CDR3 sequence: CASSESAGLIRGPEAFF. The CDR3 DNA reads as TGTGCCAGCAGTGAAAGCGCAGGGTTAATCAGGGGACCTGAAGCTTTCTTT.

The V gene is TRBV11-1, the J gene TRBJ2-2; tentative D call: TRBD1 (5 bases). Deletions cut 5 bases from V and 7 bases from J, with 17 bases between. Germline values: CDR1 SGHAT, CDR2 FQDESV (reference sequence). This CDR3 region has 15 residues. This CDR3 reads CASSDPQGFYGELFF. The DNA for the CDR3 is TGTGCCAGCAGCGATCCTCAGGGATTCTACGGGGAGCTGTTTTTT.

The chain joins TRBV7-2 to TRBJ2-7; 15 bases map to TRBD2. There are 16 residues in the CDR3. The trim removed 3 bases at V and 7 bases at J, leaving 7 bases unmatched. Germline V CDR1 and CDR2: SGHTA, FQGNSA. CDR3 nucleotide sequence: TGTGCCAGCAGCTTTGGGACTAGCGGGAGGTTTCGGGAGCAGTACTTC. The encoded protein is CASSFGTSGRFREQYF.

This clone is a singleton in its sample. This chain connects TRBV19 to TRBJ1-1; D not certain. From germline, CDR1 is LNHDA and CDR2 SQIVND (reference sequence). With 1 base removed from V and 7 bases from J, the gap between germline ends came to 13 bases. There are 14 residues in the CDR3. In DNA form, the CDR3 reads TGTGCCAGTAGTATAGTTGGAGGTTGGATTGAAGCTTTCTTT. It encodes CASSIVGGWIEAFF.

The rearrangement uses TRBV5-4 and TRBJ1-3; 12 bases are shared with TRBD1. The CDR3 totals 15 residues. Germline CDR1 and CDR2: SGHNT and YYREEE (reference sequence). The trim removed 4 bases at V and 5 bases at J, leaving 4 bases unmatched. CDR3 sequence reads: CASSPGQGARNTIYF. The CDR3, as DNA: TGTGCCAGCAGCCCGGGACAGGGGGCTCGAAACACCATATATTTT.

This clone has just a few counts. The CDR3 spells CATSDTGDFQHF. The DNA of the CDR3 is TGTGCCACCAGTGATACTGGGGACTTCCAGCATTTT. This chain joins TRBV24-1 and TRBJ1-5; the D gene is possibly TRBD1 (5 bases). CDR3 length equals 12 residues. CDR1 is KGHDR and CDR2 is SFDVKD in the germline V gene. The ends were cut back, 3 bases at V and 12 bases at J, with 11 bases in the middle.

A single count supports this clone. CDR3 sequence reads: CASSRGRGTDTQYF. As DNA, the CDR3 is TGTGCCAGCAGCCGCGGGAGGGGCACAGATACGCAGTATTTT. The chain uses TRBV5-4 and TRBJ2-3, with 9 bases matching TRBD2. The CDR3 is made up of 14 amino acids. J lost 1 base, V lost 4 bases, and 1 base had no gene match. Per the germline V gene, CDR1 is SGHNT and CDR2 is YYREEE (reference sequence). The complete variable domain, with remaining parts taken from reference TRBV5-4 and TRBJ2-3, reads ETGVTQSPTHLIKTRGQQVTLRCSSQSGHNTVSWYQQALGQGPQFIFQYYREEENGRGNFPPRFSGLQFPNYSSELNVNALELDDSALYLCASSRGRGTDTQYFGPGTRLTVL.

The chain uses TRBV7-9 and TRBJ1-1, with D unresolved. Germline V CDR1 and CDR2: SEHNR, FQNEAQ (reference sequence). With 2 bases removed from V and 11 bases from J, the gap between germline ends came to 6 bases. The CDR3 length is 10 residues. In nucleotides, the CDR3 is TGTGCCAGCAGCTTATGGGAGGCTTTCTTT. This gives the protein CASSLWEAFF. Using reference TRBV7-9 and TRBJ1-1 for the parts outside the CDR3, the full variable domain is DTGVSQNPRHKITKRGQNVTFRCDPISEHNRLYWYRQTLGQGPEFLTYFQNEAQLEKSRLLSDRFSAERPKGSFSTLEIQRTEQGDSAMYLCASSLWEAFFGQGTRLTVV.

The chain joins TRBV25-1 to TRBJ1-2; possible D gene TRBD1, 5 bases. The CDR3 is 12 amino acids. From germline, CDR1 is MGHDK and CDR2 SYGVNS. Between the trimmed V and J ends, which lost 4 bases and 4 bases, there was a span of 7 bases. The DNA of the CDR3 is TGTGCCAGCAGTGGTACAGGCTATGGCTACACCTTC. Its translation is CASSGTGYGYTF.

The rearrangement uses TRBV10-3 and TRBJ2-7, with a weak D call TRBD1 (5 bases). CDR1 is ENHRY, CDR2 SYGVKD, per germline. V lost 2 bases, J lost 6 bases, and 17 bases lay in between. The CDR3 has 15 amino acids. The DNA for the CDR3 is TGTGCCATCAGTGAGAGTTTCAGGGTCTCCCGCGAGCAGTACTTC. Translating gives CAISESFRVSREQYF.

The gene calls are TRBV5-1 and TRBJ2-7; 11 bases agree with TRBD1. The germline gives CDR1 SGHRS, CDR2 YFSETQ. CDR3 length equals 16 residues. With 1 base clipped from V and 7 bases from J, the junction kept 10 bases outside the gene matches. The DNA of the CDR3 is TGCGCCAGCAGCTTGATGCCGGGACAGGGGGGTAAAGAGCAGTACTTC. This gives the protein CASSLMPGQGGKEQYF.

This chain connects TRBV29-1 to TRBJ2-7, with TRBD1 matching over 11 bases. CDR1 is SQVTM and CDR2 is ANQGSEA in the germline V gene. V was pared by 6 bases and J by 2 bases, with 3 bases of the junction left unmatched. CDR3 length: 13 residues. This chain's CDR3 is CSVPGQGAYEQYF. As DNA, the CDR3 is TGCAGCGTCCCGGGACAGGGGGCCTACGAGCAGTACTTC.

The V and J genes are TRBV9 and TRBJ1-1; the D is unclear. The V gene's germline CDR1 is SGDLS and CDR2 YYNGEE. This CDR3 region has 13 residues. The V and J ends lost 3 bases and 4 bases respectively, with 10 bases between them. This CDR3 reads CASSEAVRTEAFF. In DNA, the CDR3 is TGTGCCAGCAGCGAGGCGGTACGCACTGAAGCTTTCTTT.

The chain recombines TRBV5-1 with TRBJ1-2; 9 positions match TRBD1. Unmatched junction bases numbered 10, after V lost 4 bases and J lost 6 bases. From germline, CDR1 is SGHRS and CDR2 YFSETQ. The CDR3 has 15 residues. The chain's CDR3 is CASSPAGQGYDGYTF. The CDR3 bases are TGCGCCAGCAGCCCCGCGGGACAGGGTTATGATGGCTACACCTTC.

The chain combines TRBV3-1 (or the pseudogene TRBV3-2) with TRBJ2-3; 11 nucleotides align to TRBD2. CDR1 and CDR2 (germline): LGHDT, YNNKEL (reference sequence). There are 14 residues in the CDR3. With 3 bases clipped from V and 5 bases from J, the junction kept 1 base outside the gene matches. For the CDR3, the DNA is TGTGCCAGCAGCCACGGACTAGCGGGAGATACGCAGTATTTT. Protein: CASSHGLAGDTQYF.

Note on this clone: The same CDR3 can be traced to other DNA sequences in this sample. Written as DNA, the CDR3 is TGTGCCATCAGTGAGTCGGGCGGGAACTCCTACAATGAGCAGTTCTTC. Encoded protein: CAISESGGNSYNEQFF. The rearrangement joins TRBV10-3 to TRBJ2-1; possibly TRBD2 for D (6 bases). The V end was cut by 0 bases, the J end by 0 bases, with 9 bases between. The CDR3 extends over 16 amino acids. In germline, CDR1 is ENHRY, CDR2 SYGVKD.

CDR3 protein: CASSSLDGGSYGYTF. The CDR3 bases are TGTGCCAGCAGTTCCTTGGACGGGGGGAGCTATGGCTACACCTTC. The chain recombines TRBV6-5 with TRBJ1-2; TRBD1 might be the D (5 bases). The CDR3 totals 15 residues. CDR1 is MNHEY and CDR2 is SVGAGI in the germline V gene. Trimming took off 4 bases at V and 4 bases at J, with 16 bases between the two ends.

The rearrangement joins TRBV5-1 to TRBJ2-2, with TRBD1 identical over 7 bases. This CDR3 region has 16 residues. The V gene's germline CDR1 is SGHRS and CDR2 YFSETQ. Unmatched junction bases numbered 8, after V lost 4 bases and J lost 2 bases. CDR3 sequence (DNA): TGCGCCAGCAGCAGTACAGGGGCGACTAACACCGGGGAGCTGTTTTTT. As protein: CASSSTGATNTGELFF.

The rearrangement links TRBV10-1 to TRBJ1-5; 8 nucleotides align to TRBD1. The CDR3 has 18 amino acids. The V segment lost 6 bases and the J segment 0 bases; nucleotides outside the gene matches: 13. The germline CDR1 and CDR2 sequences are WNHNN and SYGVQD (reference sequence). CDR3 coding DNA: TGCGCCAGCAGGCGCCGGGACAGGAACTACTATAGCAATCAGCCCCAGCATTTT. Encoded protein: CASRRRDRNYYSNQPQHF.